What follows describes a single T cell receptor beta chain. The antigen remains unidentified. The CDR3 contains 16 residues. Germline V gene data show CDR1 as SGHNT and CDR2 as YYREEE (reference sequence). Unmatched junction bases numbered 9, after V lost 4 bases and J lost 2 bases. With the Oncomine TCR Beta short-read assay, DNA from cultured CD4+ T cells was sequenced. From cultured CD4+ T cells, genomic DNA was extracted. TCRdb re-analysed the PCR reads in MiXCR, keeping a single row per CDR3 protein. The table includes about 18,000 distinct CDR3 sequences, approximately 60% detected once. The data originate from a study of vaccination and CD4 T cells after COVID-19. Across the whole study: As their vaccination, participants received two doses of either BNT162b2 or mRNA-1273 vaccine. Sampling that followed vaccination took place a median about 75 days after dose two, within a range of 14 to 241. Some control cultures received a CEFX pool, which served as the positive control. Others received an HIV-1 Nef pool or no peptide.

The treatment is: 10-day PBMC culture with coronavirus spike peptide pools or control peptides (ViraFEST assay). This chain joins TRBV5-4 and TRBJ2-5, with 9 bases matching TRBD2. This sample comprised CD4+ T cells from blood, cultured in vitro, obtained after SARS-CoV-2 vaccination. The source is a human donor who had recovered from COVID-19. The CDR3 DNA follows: TGTGCCAGCAGCCTTGGGGCAGCGGGAGGACAAGAGACCCAGTACTTC. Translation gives CASSLGAAGGQETQYF.